The rows below give T cell receptor beta chains drawn from one sample of a study of control samples from healthy donors and cancer patients. Assay used: immunoSEQ multiplex PCR; TCRdb lists only in-frame clones, some missing. The sample yields under 80,000 clones, 94% seen once. The sample taken for sequencing was blood. Receptors originate from a woman aged 40 to 49 in good health. Each CDR3 is given with its conserved first and last residue. Fields, in order: CDR3 DNA, CDR3 protein, clone size, J gene, D gene, V gene. The D gene is left open where the match is weak. Part of the rows lack a size; the others show once, few, many or a class for expanded clones.

CDR3nt: TGTGCCAGTAGGCCGGGGACCAGCTCTGGAAACACCATATATTTT
CDR3aa: CASRPGTSSGNTIYF
abundance: -
j_gene: TRBJ1-3
d_gene: -
v_gene: TRBV19

CDR3nt: TGTGCCAGCAGCCAGGTGGGACAGGGGATTGAAAAACTGTTTTTT
CDR3aa: CASSQVGQGIEKLFF
abundance: -
j_gene: TRBJ1-4
d_gene: TRBD1
v_gene: TRBV4-2

CDR3nt: TGTGCCAGTAGTATCTTTCGGACTAGCGGGGGGCACTATGAGCAGTTCTTC
CDR3aa: CASSIFRTSGGHYEQFF
abundance: -
j_gene: TRBJ2-1
d_gene: TRBD2
v_gene: TRBV19

CDR3nt: TGTGCCAGCAGCTTAATGGGGGCCTCAGATACGCAGTATTTT
CDR3aa: CASSLMGASDTQYF
abundance: -
j_gene: TRBJ2-3
d_gene: -
v_gene: TRBV7-7

CDR3nt: TGTGCCAGCAGCTCGCGGGACTCTGCCTACGAGCAGTACTTC
CDR3aa: CASSSRDSAYEQYF
abundance: few
j_gene: TRBJ2-7
d_gene: -
v_gene: TRBV13

CDR3nt: TGTGCCAGCACCGCTGACAGGACTAACTATGGCTACACCTTC
CDR3aa: CASTADRTNYGYTF
abundance: -
j_gene: TRBJ1-2
d_gene: -
v_gene: TRBV7-2

CDR3nt: TGTGCCAGCTCAGGTGGGACTAGCGGCATTTCCTACGAGCAGTACTTC
CDR3aa: CASSGGTSGISYEQYF
abundance: few
j_gene: TRBJ2-7
d_gene: TRBD2
v_gene: TRBV18

CDR3nt: TGTGCCAGCAGTGACCGCTACTCAGGGGGCTACACCTTC
CDR3aa: CASSDRYSGGYTF
abundance: -
j_gene: TRBJ1-2
d_gene: -
v_gene: TRBV6-4

CDR3nt: TGTGCCAGCAGACTGAACCCCACTAACTATGGCTACACCTTC
CDR3aa: CASRLNPTNYGYTF
abundance: -
j_gene: TRBJ1-2
d_gene: -
v_gene: TRBV27

CDR3nt: TGTGCCAGCTCAACTGGGACAGTGAGCAATCAGCCCCAGCATTTT
CDR3aa: CASSTGTVSNQPQHF
abundance: -
j_gene: TRBJ1-5
d_gene: TRBD1
v_gene: TRBV18

CDR3nt: TGTGCCAGCAGCCAAGATCTTCTAGCGGGAGTCCCCAATGAGCAGTTCTTC
CDR3aa: CASSQDLLAGVPNEQFF
abundance: -
j_gene: TRBJ2-1
d_gene: TRBD2
v_gene: TRBV3-1/TRBV3-2

CDR3nt: TGTGCCAGCAGCTTGGCGGCCAGCTCCTACAATGAGCAGTTCTTC
CDR3aa: CASSLAASSYNEQFF
abundance: -
j_gene: TRBJ2-1
d_gene: -
v_gene: TRBV5-5

CDR3nt: TGTGCCAGCAGCCTATCGGGGGACAATGAGCAGTTCTTC
CDR3aa: CASSLSGDNEQFF
abundance: -
j_gene: TRBJ2-1
d_gene: -
v_gene: TRBV9